The 24 T cell receptor beta chains reported below all come from one sample, sequenced in a study of cytomegalovirus exposure and HLA in healthy donors (dated by TCRdb to about 2017). Libraries were made using the immunoSEQ multiplex PCR assay. TCRdb holds this immuneACCESS table with in-frame rearrangements only. Some clones are missing; in checked studies, unresolved V genes explain under half, and the rest has no known cause. This sample has about 90,000 clones in its table, and 84% of those were observed once. The top ten clones comprise about 12% of the sample. Sequenced: PBMCs. The receptors stem from a woman aged 18-29 years in good health and CMV-seropositive.

This clone was recorded at least ten times. The V gene is TRBV27, the J gene TRBJ2-2, with TRBD2 matching over 7 bases. The CDR3 has 14 amino acids. In germline, CDR1 is MNHEY, CDR2 SMNVEV (reference sequence). V was pared by 9 bases and J by 2 bases, with 6 bases of the junction left unmatched. In nucleotides, the CDR3 is TGTGCCAGTAGAGGACTAGTCAACACCGGGGAGCTGTTTTTT. The encoded protein is CASRGLVNTGELFF.

The rearrangement joins TRBV6-1 to TRBJ1-2; 11 bases agree with TRBD1. The length of the CDR3 is 16 residues. CDR1 and CDR2 from the germline V gene are MNHNS and SASEGT. The junction had 10 bases not matched to a gene; V was cut back by 2 bases and J by 8 bases. CDR3 nucleotides: TGTGCCAGCAGTGAAAGGAGGACAGGGGGCCGGGAGGGCTACACCTTC. Translated, it gives CASSERRTGGREGYTF.

The chain has TRBV4-3 and TRBJ2-1; a weak D match, TRBD1 (7 bases). Trimming shortened V by 2 bases and J by 6 bases, and 14 bases separated the two germline ends. Looked up from germline, CDR1 is LGHNA and CDR2 is YSLEER. This CDR3 spans 15 amino acids. Here the CDR3 DNA reads TGCGCCAGCAGCCAACAAGGAGGGACAGTCAATGAGCAGTTCTTC. Translation gives CASSQQGGTVNEQFF.

The chain recombines TRBV19 with TRBJ2-3, with D uncertain. Germline V gene sequence: CDR1 LNHDA, CDR2 SQIVND (reference sequence). The CDR3 sequence is 13 residues long. Trimming removed 10 bases at V and 0 bases at J, with 11 bases between. CDR3: CANLDRSTDTQYF. The CDR3 region has the DNA TGTGCCAACCTAGACCGTAGCACAGATACGCAGTATTTT.

The J gene is TRBJ2-3, the V gene TRBV4-3; 9 bases are shared with TRBD1. The J segment lost 3 bases and the V segment lost 1 base, leaving 2 bases of the junction unmatched. CDR1 is LGHNA, CDR2 YSLEER, per germline. The CDR3 covers 15 residues. DNA for the CDR3: TGCGCCAGCAGCCAAGGGACAGGGGAAACAGATACGCAGTATTTT. Its protein product is CASSQGTGETDTQYF.

The genes are TRBV12-5 and TRBJ1-2, with D possibly TRBD1 on 6 matching bases. V lost 7 bases and J lost 4, with 13 bases in between. This CDR3 has 13 amino acids. The germline V gene encodes CDR1 LGHNT and CDR2 FRNRAP. CDR3: CASALGGGYGYTF. Here the CDR3 DNA reads TGTGCTAGTGCCCTGGGAGGGGGCTATGGCTACACCTTC.

This clone was recorded only once. The CDR3, as DNA: TGTGCCACGGGTGAAGCTTTCTTT. Translation gives CATGEAFF. The rearrangement joins TRBV28 to TRBJ1-1; D ambiguous. The CDR3 loop spans 8 amino acids. V was shortened by 10 bases and J by 7 bases, with 4 bases between the two germline ends. Germline V gene sequence: CDR1 MDHEN, CDR2 SYDVKM.

This chain connects TRBV9 to TRBJ1-1; D gene ambiguous. Trimming left V 0 bases short and J 1 base short, with 4 bases between. CDR1 is SGDLS, CDR2 YYNGEE, per germline. The CDR3 is made up of 13 amino acids. Here the CDR3 DNA reads TGTGCCAGCAGCGTAGCTACGAACACTGAAGCTTTCTTT. Protein sequence: CASSVATNTEAFF.

V gene TRBV30 combines with J gene TRBJ1-1; a possible D gene is TRBD1 (5 bases). V was trimmed by 0 bases and J by 0 bases, leaving 11 bases between them. The germline V gene encodes CDR1 GTSNPN and CDR2 SVGIG (reference sequence). This CDR3 contains 15 residues. CDR3 residues: CAWSVYGHMNTEAFF. The CDR3 coding sequence is TGTGCCTGGAGTGTCTACGGACACATGAACACTGAAGCTTTCTTT. Supplemented by reference TRBV30 and TRBJ1-1, the full variable domain reads SQTIHQWPATLVQPVGSPLSLECTVEGTSNPNLYWYRQAAGRGLQLLFYSVGIGQISSEVPQNLSASRPQDRQFILSSKKLLLSDSGFYLCAWSVYGHMNTEAFFGQGTRLTVV.

The V gene is TRBV7-6, the J gene TRBJ1-6; TRBD1 might be the D (5 bases). Germline V lookup: CDR1 SGHVS, CDR2 FNYEAQ. The V and J ends lost 5 bases and 5 bases respectively, with 19 bases between them. This CDR3 contains 17 residues. For the CDR3, the DNA is TGTGCCAGCAGCCGCTGGGACTCACAAGCGGATAATTCACCCCTCCACTTT. It is translated as CASSRWDSQADNSPLHF.

The chain joins TRBV5-4 to TRBJ1-2, with TRBD1 identical over 9 bases. Germline V gene data show CDR1 as SGHNT and CDR2 as YYREEE (reference sequence). V lost 4 bases to trimming and J lost 7 bases; unmatched junction nucleotides: 8. The CDR3 has 14 residues. CDR3 DNA: TGTGCCAGCAGCGGGGGACAGGGAGGGAGTGGCTACACCTTC. This sequence encodes CASSGGQGGSGYTF.

This chain uses TRBV28 with TRBJ2-1, with 7 bases aligning to TRBD2. Losses at the gene ends were 3 bases for V and 3 bases for J; bases not matched to a gene: 5. Looked up from germline, CDR1 is MDHEN and CDR2 is SYDVKM. The CDR3 loop spans 15 amino acids. In DNA form, the CDR3 reads TGTGCCAGCAGTTTGGGGGGGAACTACTACAATGAGCAGTTCTTC. Amino acids: CASSLGGNYYNEQFF.

This clone has more than one count but fewer than ten. The genes are TRBV7-3 and TRBJ1-4; no clear D gene. The germline gives CDR1 SGHTA, CDR2 FQGTGA. The CDR3 length is 13 residues. Trimming took off 5 bases at V and 7 bases at J, with 11 bases between the two ends. The chain's CDR3 is CASSAGLGEKLFF. The CDR3 DNA follows: TGTGCCAGCAGCGCCGGACTTGGTGAAAAACTGTTTTTT.

The chain has TRBV7-7 and TRBJ2-1; D is possibly TRBD2 (6 bases). CDR3 length: 13 amino acids. V lost 5 bases to trimming and J lost 4 bases, with 9 bases between them. Germline values: CDR1 SSHAT, CDR2 FNYEAQ (reference sequence). DNA for the CDR3: TGTGCCAGCAGCCTGGACTATTACAATGAGCAGTTCTTC. It codes for CASSLDYYNEQFF. Full variable domain (remainder filled in from reference TRBV7-7 and TRBJ2-1): GAGVSQSPRYKVTKRGQDVTLRCDPISSHATLYWYQQALGQGPEFLTYFNYEAQPDKSGLPSDRFSAERPEGSISTLTIQRTEQRDSAMYRCASSLDYYNEQFFGPGTRLTVL.

The J gene is TRBJ1-3, the V gene TRBV2, with D perhaps matching TRBD1 (6 bases). With 2 bases removed from V and 0 bases from J, the gap between germline ends came to 8 bases. The CDR3 is made up of 15 amino acids. CDR1 and CDR2 from the germline V gene are SNHLY and FYNNEI. CDR3 residues: CASSEQDSSGNTIYF. CDR3 DNA sequence: TGTGCCAGCAGTGAACAGGACAGCTCTGGAAACACCATATATTTT.

V and J are TRBV18 and TRBJ1-1; 8 nucleotides agree with TRBD1. Germline CDR1 is KGHSH and CDR2 is LQKENI. This CDR3 has 12 residues. V trimming: 5 bases; J trimming: 7 bases; junction bases outside the gene matches: 3. CDR3 loop: CASSTGTGEAFF. DNA of the CDR3: TGTGCCAGCTCAACCGGGACAGGTGAAGCTTTCTTT.

This rearrangement joins TRBV7-9 to TRBJ2-4, with D perhaps TRBD1 (5 bases). Trimming shortened V by 1 base and J by 4 bases, and 8 bases separated the two germline ends. Germline assignment: CDR1 SEHNR and CDR2 FQNEAQ (reference sequence). This CDR3 is built from 14 residues. CDR3 residues: CASSLDNRKNIQYF. Here the CDR3 DNA reads TGTGCCAGCAGCTTAGATAACAGGAAAAACATTCAGTACTTC.

The chain joins TRBV30 to TRBJ2-2; 10 nucleotides align to TRBD2. The CDR3 spans 14 residues. CDR1 and CDR2 from the germline V gene are GTSNPN and SVGIG (reference sequence). Losses at the gene ends were 5 bases for V and 4 bases for J; bases not matched to a gene: 4. CDR3: CAWARLAGTGELFF. The CDR3 bases are TGTGCCTGGGCCCGACTAGCGGGCACCGGGGAGCTGTTTTTT.

The chain couples TRBV29-1 to TRBJ1-2; tentatively, D is TRBD1 (5 bases). The CDR3 consists of 13 residues. Germline V lookup: CDR1 SQVTM, CDR2 ANQGSEA. V was clipped by 3 bases and J by 6 bases, with 14 bases between them. As DNA, the CDR3 is TGCAGCGTTGAGTCCCCAGGGATCAATGGCTACACCTTC. It translates to CSVESPGINGYTF.

This chain links TRBV4-3 with TRBJ2-1; D is perhaps TRBD2 (7 bases). CDR1 is LGHNA and CDR2 is YSLEER in the germline V gene. V shed 0 bases and J shed 4 bases, with 13 bases lying between them. The CDR3 has 16 residues. The CDR3 coding sequence is TGCGCCAGCAGCCAAGAGAGGGGGGGCCCTTACAATGAGCAGTTCTTC. Translation gives CASSQERGGPYNEQFF.

V usage is TRBV5-6 and J usage is TRBJ1-5, with D perhaps TRBD1 (6 bases). The V and J ends lost 1 base and 1 base respectively, with 9 bases between them. The CDR3 covers 15 residues. Germline assignment: CDR1 SGHDT and CDR2 YYEEEE. Here the CDR3 DNA reads TGTGCCAGCAGCTTGACAGGGTTAAGCAATCAGCCCCAGCATTTT. Translation gives CASSLTGLSNQPQHF.

The CDR3 protein is CASSLGGDEQYF. The CDR3 DNA reads TGTGCCAGCAGTTTAGGAGGGGACGAGCAGTACTTC. The V call is TRBV6-6, the J call TRBJ2-7; D possibly corresponds to TRBD2 (6 bases). Deletions cut 4 bases from V and 5 bases from J, with 9 bases between. This CDR3 comprises 12 residues. From germline, CDR1 is MNHNY and CDR2 SVGAGI (reference sequence).

The chain is built from TRBV18 and TRBJ2-5; unclear D gene. Germline V gene sequence: CDR1 KGHSH, CDR2 LQKENI. V was cut by 5 bases and J by 5 bases, with 9 bases left in between. The CDR3 contains 12 residues. CDR3 protein: CASSLIPETQYF. In DNA, the CDR3 is TGTGCCAGCTCATTAATCCCGGAGACCCAGTACTTC.

The genes are TRBV6-4 and TRBJ2-2; D perhaps matches TRBD1 (6 bases). Germline V gene lookup returns CDR1 MRHNA and CDR2 SNTAGT. Trimming removed 2 bases from V and 4 bases from J, with 8 bases in between. The CDR3 loop spans 14 amino acids. Here the CDR3 reads CASSDGTSTGELFF. CDR3 in DNA: TGTGCCAGCAGTGACGGGACAAGCACCGGGGAGCTGTTTTTT.